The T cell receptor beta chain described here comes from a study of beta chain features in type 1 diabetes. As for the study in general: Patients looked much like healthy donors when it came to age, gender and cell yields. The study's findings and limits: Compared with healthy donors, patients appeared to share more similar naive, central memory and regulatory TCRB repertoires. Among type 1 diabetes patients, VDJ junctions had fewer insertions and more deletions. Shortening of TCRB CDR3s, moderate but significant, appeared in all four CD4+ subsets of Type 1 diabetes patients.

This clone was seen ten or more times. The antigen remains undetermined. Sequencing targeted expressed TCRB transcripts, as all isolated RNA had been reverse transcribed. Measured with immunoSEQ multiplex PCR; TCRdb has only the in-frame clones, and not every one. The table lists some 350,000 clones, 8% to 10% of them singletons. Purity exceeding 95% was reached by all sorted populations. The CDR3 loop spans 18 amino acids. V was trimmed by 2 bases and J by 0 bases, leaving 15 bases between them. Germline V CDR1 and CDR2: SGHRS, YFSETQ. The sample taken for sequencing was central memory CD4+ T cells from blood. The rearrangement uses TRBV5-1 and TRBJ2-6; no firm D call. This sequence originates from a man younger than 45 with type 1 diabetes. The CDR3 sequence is CASSLNSAASSGANVLTF. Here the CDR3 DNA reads TGCGCCAGCAGCTTAAACAGCGCAGCGAGCTCTGGGGCCAACGTCCTGACTTTC. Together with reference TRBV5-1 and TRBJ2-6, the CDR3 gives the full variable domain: KAGVTQTPRYLIKTRGQQVTLSCSPISGHRSVSWYQQTPGQGLQFLFEYFSETQRNKGNFPGRFSGRQFSNSRSEMNVSTLELGDSALYLCASSLNSAASSGANVLTFGAGSRLTVL.